Below, 10 T cell receptor beta chains from the same sample are listed, as sequenced in a study of CD8+CD57+ T cells in acquired aplastic anemia. Previously, flow cytometry had revealed CD8+CD57+ cell expansion in the patients chosen for sequencing. Genomic DNA, the template, was used for profiling of the TCR beta VDJ and CDR3. Using its own MiXCR run on the reads, TCRdb lists one record per CDR3 protein. Here the sample spans approximately 160,000 distinct CDR3 sequences, roughly 45% being singletons. Sequenced material: sorted CD4+, CD8+, or CD8+CD57+ T cells (not recorded which) from PBMCs. The origin of the receptors is a human donor with aplastic anemia.

V and J are TRBV7-6 and TRBJ2-1, with 9 bases identical to TRBD2. Germline CDR1 SGHVS, CDR2 FNYEAQ. Unmatched junction bases numbered 8, after V lost 1 base and J lost 7 bases. This CDR3 comprises 16 residues. The CDR3 nucleotides are TGTGCCAGCAGCTTAGGGTTTGCTAGCGGGACGAATGAGCAGTTCTTC. Translated: CASSLGFASGTNEQFF.

V gene TRBV2 combines with J gene TRBJ2-7; possibly TRBD1 for D (5 bases). CDR3 length: 11 amino acids. CDR1 and CDR2 (germline): SNHLY, FYNNEI. V lost 5 bases to trimming and J lost 12 bases, with 14 bases between them. CDR3 in amino acids: CASSLRAGGYF. The CDR3 DNA reads TGTGCCAGCAGTCTCAGGGCCGGTGGGTACTTC.

In its sample, this clonotype was seen a few times. The chain links TRBV24-1 to TRBJ2-3; TRBD2 agrees at 7 bases. With V trimmed by 5 bases and J by 0 bases, 13 bases remained unmatched. Germline assignment: CDR1 KGHDR and CDR2 SFDVKD. This CDR3 is 18 amino acids long. CDR3 nucleotides: TGTGCCACCAGTGCGGGGGGTCAGCGTGATAATAGCACAGATACGCAGTATTTT. This gives the protein CATSAGGQRDNSTDTQYF.

This clonotype has ten or more counts. The chain couples TRBV15 to TRBJ1-1; TRBD1 matches at 7 bases. With 7 bases clipped from V and 6 bases from J, the junction kept 5 bases outside the gene matches. The CDR3 is made up of 12 amino acids. Germline-derived CDR1 and CDR2 are LNHNV and YYDKDF (reference sequence). The CDR3 DNA reads as TGTGCCACCACAACAGGGGTCGCTGAAGCTTTCTTT. Translating gives CATTTGVAEAFF.

This clonotype has a count of ten or more. The chain carries TRBV20-1 and TRBJ2-7; maybe TRBD2 (7 bases). Trimming pared 3 bases from V and 7 bases from J, leaving 16 bases between. CDR1 DFQATT and CDR2 SNEGSKA come from the germline V gene (reference sequence). The CDR3 runs 13 residues. The CDR3 DNA reads as TGCAGTGCTAGGTCGAGGGGGGGCCTTGAGCAGTACTTC. As protein: CSARSRGGLEQYF.

This clonotype was detected ten times or more. The gene calls are TRBV20-1 and TRBJ1-2; 10 nucleotides align to TRBD1. Germline V lookup: CDR1 DFQATT, CDR2 SNEGSKA (reference sequence). CDR3 length: 14 residues. The V gene end was trimmed by 4 bases and the J gene end by 4 bases; junction bases not matched to a gene: 6. The CDR3 reads CSAKGTGVAYGYTF. The CDR3, as DNA: TGCAGTGCTAAAGGGACAGGGGTGGCCTATGGCTACACCTTC.

The chain recombines TRBV28 with TRBJ2-7; D might be TRBD1 (5 bases). Trimming left V 9 bases short and J 2 bases short, with 14 bases between. Germline assignment: CDR1 MDHEN and CDR2 SYDVKM. CDR3 length: 13 amino acids. The CDR3 sequence: CASSGAPTYEQYV. The CDR3 nucleotides read TGTGCCAGTAGTGGGGCCCCAACCTACGAGCAGTACGTC.

The chain is built from TRBV29-1 and TRBJ1-2; no clear D gene. Germline V lookup: CDR1 SQVTM, CDR2 ANQGSEA. This CDR3 has 11 residues. Trimming left V 5 bases short and J 13 bases short, with 17 bases between. In DNA form, the CDR3 reads TGCAGCGTTTTGAGGTCGGGGTTAGGCACCTTC. The encoded protein is CSVLRSGLGTF.

The chain links TRBV20-1 to TRBJ2-7; D gene ambiguous. V shed 0 bases and J shed 4 bases, with 10 bases lying between them. Germline loops: CDR1 DFQATT, CDR2 SNEGSKA (reference sequence). The CDR3 has 13 amino acids. DNA for the CDR3: TGCAGTGCTAGAGACATAGCCAGTTACGAGCAGTACTTC. Translating gives CSARDIASYEQYF.

CDR3 sequence: CASSFNTGELFF. The CDR3 DNA follows: TGTGCCAGCAGTTTTAACACCGGGGAGCTGTTTTTT. The chain links TRBV6-4 to TRBJ2-2, with D unclear. There are 12 residues in the CDR3. The germline V gene has CDR1 MRHNA and CDR2 SNTAGT. The V and J ends lost 5 bases and 2 bases respectively, with 3 bases between them.